This T cell receptor (beta chain) was found in a study of shared clonotypes between healthy human individuals. Study-level points and caveats: Generally, naive subsets came out with larger estimated richness than memory subsets.

V gave up 10 bases and J gave up 0 bases, with 15 bases separating them. This CDR3 region has 14 residues. Germline values: CDR1 MNHEY, CDR2 SMNVEV (reference sequence). Some clones are missing from TCRdb's copy, which holds only in-frame ones; the method was immunoSEQ multiplex PCR. The table lists just over 2,000,000 clones, roughly 94% of them singletons. Terminally differentiated effector memory CD45RA+ cells were excluded by CCR7 positive selection of CD45RO-negative cells. For this clone: Its specificity is not known.

The chain couples TRBV27 to TRBJ1-1; perhaps TRBD1 as D (6 bases). The specimen was naive CD8+ T cells sorted from blood. This clonotype originated in a man between 18 and 29 years old in good health. The CDR3 region is CATSRDRMNTEAFF. The CDR3 coding sequence is TGTGCCACCTCCAGAGACAGGATGAACACTGAAGCTTTCTTT.